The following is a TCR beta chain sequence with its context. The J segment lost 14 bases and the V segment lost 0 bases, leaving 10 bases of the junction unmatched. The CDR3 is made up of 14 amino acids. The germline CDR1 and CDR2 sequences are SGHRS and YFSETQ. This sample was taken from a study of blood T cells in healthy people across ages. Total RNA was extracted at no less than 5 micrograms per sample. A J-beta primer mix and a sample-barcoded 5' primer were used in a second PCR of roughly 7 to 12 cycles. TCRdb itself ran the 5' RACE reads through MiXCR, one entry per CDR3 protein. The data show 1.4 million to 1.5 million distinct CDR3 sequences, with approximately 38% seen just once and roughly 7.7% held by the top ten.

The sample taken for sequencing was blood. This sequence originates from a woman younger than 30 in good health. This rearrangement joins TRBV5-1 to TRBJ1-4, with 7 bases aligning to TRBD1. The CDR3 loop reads CASSLELGDSRLFF. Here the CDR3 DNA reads TGCGCCAGCAGCTTGGAGTTAGGGGACAGTAGGCTGTTTTTT.